This T cell receptor beta chain was documented in a study of naive and memory T cell subsets. Overall study results and limits: Activation and differentiation may alter RNA-based TCR counts.

Of note for this clonotype: Its specificity is not known.

The CDR3 runs to 13 residues. Trimming cost V 4 bases and J 5 bases, with 11 bases left between them. Germline V lookup: CDR1 KGHSH, CDR2 LQKENI. An equimolar mix of two oligonucleotides served as the beta constant-region primer for TRBC1 and TRBC2. A 12-nucleotide UMI and the SP2 primer were added to the cDNA 3' end by oligonucleotide ligation. Four rounds of PCR amplified the ligated cDNA using nested alpha and beta constant-region primers plus SP2. TCRdb processed the UMI-ligation and nested PCR reads anew with MiXCR; each CDR3 protein has one entry. The sample lists roughly 98,000 distinct CDR3 sequences; roughly 7% were seen once.

V is TRBV18 and J is TRBJ2-5, with D maybe TRBD1 (6 bases). Sequenced input: central memory CD4+ T cells from blood. This clonotype was obtained from a human donor in good health. DNA for the CDR3: TGTGCCAGCTCACGGGGACATGCTGAGACCCAGTACTTC. As protein: CASSRGHAETQYF. Full variable domain (missing parts from reference TRBV18 and TRBJ2-5): NAGVMQNPRHLVRRRGQEARLRCSPMKGHSHVYWYRQLPEEGLKFMVYLQKENIIDESGMPKERFSAEFPKEGPSILRIQQVVRGDSAAYFCASSRGHAETQYFGPGTRLLVL.